A selection of T cell receptor beta chains follows, all from one sample in a study of response to subunit inactivated influenza vaccine. From the RT-PCR reads, TCRdb called clonotypes with MiXCR, one entry per CDR3 protein. This table holds a few hundred thousand distinct CDR3 sequences, approximately 14% found once. The sequencing here drew on PBMCs from blood, taken about 13 days after vaccination. Receptors were obtained from a man between 50 and 59 years old who received an inactivated influenza vaccine. CDR3s include the opening cysteine and the closing phenylalanine or tryptophan. D genes are given only for firm matches. Some rows mark clone size as missing; the rest say once, few, many or name a class of expanded clone.

J	size	D	V	DNA	CDR3
TRBJ1-1	NA	NA	TRBV21-1	TGTGCCAGCAGCAAAGTGCTAATGAACACTGAAGCTTTCTTT	CASSKVLMNTEAFF
TRBJ2-1	NA	NA	TRBV3-1	TGTGCCAGCAGCCAAGATCGCGAGCGGAGCTCCTACAATGAGCAGTTCTTC	CASSQDRERSSYNEQFF
TRBJ1-2	few	NA	TRBV2	TGTGCCAGCAAGCGGTTTTTTGGCTACACCTTC	CASKRFFGYTF
TRBJ1-5	NA	TRBD1	TRBV2	TGTGCCAGCAGTAACAGGGGGAGCAATCAGCCCCAGCATTTT	CASSNRGSNQPQHF
TRBJ2-1	NA	TRBD1	TRBV27	TGTGCCAGCAGTCCCCACAGGGGGTTGGCCTACAATGAGCAGTTCTTC	CASSPHRGLAYNEQFF
TRBJ2-7	NA	NA	TRBV3-1	TGTGCCAGCAGCCAGTTGGGCCTCCCTACCTACGAGCAGTACTTC	CASSQLGLPTYEQYF
TRBJ2-1	NA	TRBD1	TRBV7-6	TGTGCCAGCAGCCGCGGACAGGGGGCACCCTACAATGAGCAGTTCTTC	CASSRGQGAPYNEQFF
TRBJ2-1	few	TRBD1	TRBV29-1	TGCAGCGTTGAAGAATCCGGGACAGGGATAGTGTTGCGGGCACCGCTCTTC	CSVEESGTGIVLRAPLF
TRBJ2-3	NA	TRBD2	TRBV5-1	TGCGCCAGCAGCTCGGGACTAGCGGGAGGGCCTGGTACAGATACGCAGTATTTT	CASSSGLAGGPGTDTQYF
TRBJ1-5	NA	TRBD1	TRBV19	TGTGCCAGTAGTATAGCCGCGACAGGGGCCTACAATCAGCCCCAGCATTTT	CASSIAATGAYNQPQHF
TRBJ2-2	few	TRBD1	TRBV5-1	TGCGCCAGCAGCTTGGAAGGGGGCGCGAACACCGGGGAGCTGTTTTTT	CASSLEGGANTGELFF
TRBJ2-2	many	TRBD2	TRBV3-1	TGTGCCAGCAGTCTAGCGGGAGTGGATTCCGGGGAGCTGTTTTTT	CASSLAGVDSGELFF
TRBJ1-5	NA	NA	TRBV12-3/TRBV12-4	TGTGCCAGCAGTTATGCCGCGGGCAATCAGCCCCAGCATTTT	CASSYAAGNQPQHF
TRBJ1-6	NA	TRBD1	TRBV4-1	TGCGCCAGCAGCCAAGAAGGGGGACAGAGAAATTCACCCCTCCACTTT	CASSQEGGQRNSPLHF
TRBJ2-3	NA	NA	TRBV5-6	TGTGCCAGCAGCTCTGAGGTAGTCACAGATACGCAGTATTTT	CASSSEVVTDTQYF
TRBJ2-3	many	TRBD2	TRBV29-1	TGCAGCGTTGTGACTAGCGGGGCCGGCACAGATACGCAGTATTTT	CSVVTSGAGTDTQYF
TRBJ2-1	few	NA	TRBV20-1	TGCAGTGCTTCCCCTCAGGCATTCCGCAATGAGCAGTTCTTC	CSASPQAFRNEQFF
TRBJ2-7	NA	NA	TRBV20-1	TGCAGTGCTAATAGCGGTTTGGTACGCGAGCAGTACTTC	CSANSGLVREQYF
TRBJ2-1	NA	TRBD2	TRBV12-3/TRBV12-4	TGTGCCAGCAGTGGGAGGGCTAGCGGGCAAAGCTCCTACAATGAGCAGTTCTTC	CASSGRASGQSSYNEQFF
TRBJ2-5	NA	TRBD1	TRBV7-3	TGTGCCAGCAGCTTAGGACAGGCGGAGACCCAGTACTTC	CASSLGQAETQYF
TRBJ2-6	NA	TRBD1	TRBV6-1	TGTGCCAGCACCCCCAGGGGGTTTGGGGCCAACGTCCTGACTTTC	CASTPRGFGANVLTF
TRBJ1-3	few	NA	TRBV5-5	TGTGCCAGCAGCCCTGACGACTCTGGAAACACCATATATTTT	CASSPDDSGNTIYF
TRBJ1-2	NA	TRBD1	TRBV7-2	TGTGCCAGCAGCTTAGCTTCCCAGGGGGGCTATGGCTACACCTTC	CASSLASQGGYGYTF
TRBJ2-1	NA	TRBD2	TRBV9	TGTGCCAGCAGCCCATACAGGACTAGCGCGTACAATGAGCAGTTCTTC	CASSPYRTSAYNEQFF
TRBJ2-5	few	NA	TRBV18	TGTGCCAGCTCACCTCCTGGAAAGTTCATCCGGGGGGAGACCCAGTACTTC	CASSPPGKFIRGETQYF
TRBJ2-6	NA	TRBD1	TRBV5-1	TGCGCCAGCAGCTTGCGGACAGGGGCTGGGGCCAACGTCCTGACTTTC	CASSLRTGAGANVLTF
TRBJ2-7	few	TRBD1	TRBV6-5	TGTGCCAGCAGTTACTTGGACAGGGCCTACGAGCAGTACTTC	CASSYLDRAYEQYF
TRBJ2-1	few	NA	TRBV28	TGTGCCAGCAGTTTATCCGGCTCCTCTAATGAGCAGTTCTTC	CASSLSGSSNEQFF
TRBJ1-5	few	NA	TRBV20-1	TGCAGTGCTCCCATGCGGCTAAGTGAATATAGCAATCAGCCCCAGCATTTT	CSAPMRLSEYSNQPQHF
TRBJ1-1	few	NA	TRBV6-1	TGTGCCAGCATGCCCGACGCGAGGGGCAGCATGAACACTGAAGCTTTCTTT	CASMPDARGSMNTEAFF
TRBJ1-1	NA	NA	TRBV6-1	TGTGCCAGCAAGAGGAGCAGGGTTTACACTGAAGCTTTCTTT	CASKRSRVYTEAFF
TRBJ1-6	NA	NA	TRBV6-1	TGTGCCAGCAGTAGCCCAGGGAGGGGATGGGGACCCCTCCACTTT	CASSSPGRGWGPLHF
TRBJ2-1	NA	NA	TRBV6-5	TGTGCCAGCAGTTACTTTAGTCTAGCGCCATACAATGAGCAGTTCTTC	CASSYFSLAPYNEQFF
TRBJ2-3	NA	NA	TRBV20-1	TGCAGTGCTAGAGATCGGGACGGGTACGGTGGGGATACGCAGTATTTT	CSARDRDGYGGDTQYF
TRBJ2-5	NA	NA	TRBV6-2/TRBV6-3	TGTGCCAGCGAGGGTGTAAGGGAGACCCAGTACTTC	CASEGVRETQYF
TRBJ2-5	few	TRBD1	TRBV29-1	TGCAGCACTGGGGGCGACAGGGCCGAGACCCAGTACTTC	CSTGGDRAETQYF
TRBJ2-7	NA	TRBD1	TRBV28	TGTGCCAGCCCCCGGGACAGGACGTCCTACGAGCAGTACTTC	CASPRDRTSYEQYF
TRBJ2-1	many	NA	TRBV5-1	TGCGCCAGCAGCCTGAGTGGGGAGCGATACAATGAGCAGTTCTTC	CASSLSGERYNEQFF
TRBJ2-3	NA	NA	TRBV5-1	TGCGCCAGCAGCTTAAGATTGACGATGCTAGTACCAGATACGCAGTATTTT	CASSLRLTMLVPDTQYF
TRBJ2-2	NA	NA	TRBV20-1	TGCAGTGCTAGGAGTCGAACTAAGAACACCGGGGAGCTGTTTTTT	CSARSRTKNTGELFF
TRBJ1-3	NA	NA	TRBV4-2	TGTGCCAGCAGCCAAGAACTACTCTCTGGAAACACCATATATTTT	CASSQELLSGNTIYF